This T cell receptor (beta chain) was captured in a study of cytomegalovirus exposure and HLA in healthy donors. Study in general: Earlier findings included 90 million to 120 million unique TCR beta sequences obtained from some 180 million T cells.

This clone was recorded a few times. Its antigen is unknown. Study outcomes and limitations: It was 150 to 200 TCR beta chains that were listed as cytomegalovirus-associated. Productive status was seen about 90% or about 30% of the time for most TCR beta V segments in an earlier analysis.

Use of 60 Vbeta and 13 Jbeta primers characterized the PCR. Generated by immunoSEQ multiplex PCR, the TCRdb table keeps only in-frame clones and is missing some. The table includes some 200,000 clones, roughly an eighth detected once. Sequencing was done on a sample of PBMCs. This clonotype was sampled from a man aged 50 or older in good health and CMV-seropositive.

In DNA form, the CDR3 reads TGTGCCAGCAGTGAAGGACAGGGCTCCTCTTCACCCCTCCACTTT. It is translated as CASSEGQGSSSPLHF. The rearrangement links TRBV6-4 to TRBJ1-6, with 8 bases that match TRBD1. Germline CDR1 and CDR2: MRHNA and SNTAGT. V shed 3 bases and J 9 bases; nucleotides not matched to a gene: 7. The CDR3 has 15 residues.